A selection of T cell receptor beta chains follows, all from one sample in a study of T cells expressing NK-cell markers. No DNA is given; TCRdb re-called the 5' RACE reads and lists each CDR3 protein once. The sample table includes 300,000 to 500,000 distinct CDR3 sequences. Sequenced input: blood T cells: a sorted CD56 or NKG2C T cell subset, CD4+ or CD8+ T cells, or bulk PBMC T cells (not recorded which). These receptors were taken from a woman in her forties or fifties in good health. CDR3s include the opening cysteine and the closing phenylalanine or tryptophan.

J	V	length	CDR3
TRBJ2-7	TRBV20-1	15	CSARVVGGGSHEQYF
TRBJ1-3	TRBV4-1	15	CASSQVGTGGNTIYF
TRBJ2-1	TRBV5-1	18	CASTPARGGVLFYNEQFF
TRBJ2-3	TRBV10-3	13	CAISSEDGDTQYF
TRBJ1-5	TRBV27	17	CASSSGGARLGNQPQHF
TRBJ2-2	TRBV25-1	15	CASSEQVRNTGELFF
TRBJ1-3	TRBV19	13	CASSILSGNTIYF
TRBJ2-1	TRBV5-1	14	CASSLTRWSHEQFF
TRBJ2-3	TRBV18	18	CASSPPSGRDDHTDTQYF
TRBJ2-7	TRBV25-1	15	CASSDRGQGVYEQYF
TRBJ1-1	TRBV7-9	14	CASSFSDENTEAFF
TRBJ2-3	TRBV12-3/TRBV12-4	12	CASSLQGDTQYF
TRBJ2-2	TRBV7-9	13	CAGNRVDTGELFF
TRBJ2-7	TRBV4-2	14	CAQSGRASGYEQYF
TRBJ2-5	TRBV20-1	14	CSARDRPGSETQYF
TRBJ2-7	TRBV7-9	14	CASTLPDREGEQYF